Detailed here is one T cell receptor (beta chain). These data originate in a study of T cells after yellow fever vaccination. The CDR3 totals 15 residues. Per the germline V gene, CDR1 is LNHDA and CDR2 is SQIVND (reference sequence). V lost 6 bases, J lost 5 bases, and 12 bases stayed unmatched. Making TCR cDNA involved 5'RACE template switching, which added UMIs and a universal primer site. TCRdb re-derived calls from the 5' RACE reads in MiXCR, one entry per CDR3 protein. This repertoire shows under 200,000 distinct CDR3 sequences, approximately 11% found once; its top ten account for about 38%. The rearrangement links TRBV19 to TRBJ1-1; 7 nucleotides match TRBD1. The clonotype comes from a man aged 18 to 30 who received the YFV17D yellow fever vaccine. Sequences were derived from CD8+ T cells sorted from PBMCs, sampled 15 days after the yellow fever booster vaccination. The CDR3 loop is CASRPPPTGRTEAFF. In DNA, the CDR3 is TGTGCCAGTAGACCCCCTCCGACAGGGAGGACTGAAGCTTTCTTT.